This T cell receptor beta chain derives from a study of cytomegalovirus exposure and HLA in healthy donors. 13 Jbeta primers and 60 Vbeta primers were used for the PCR. Produced via immunoSEQ multiplex PCR; TCRdb's table is partial and in-frame only. Here the sample spans more than 80,000 clones, approximately 72% being singletons. This CDR3 region has 15 residues. V trimming: 5 bases; J trimming: 0 bases; junction bases outside the gene matches: 7. The germline V gene encodes CDR1 MDHEN and CDR2 SYDVKM. The material sequenced was PBMCs. The source is a female donor in good health and CMV-seropositive. The chain carries TRBV28 and TRBJ2-7, with 7 bases lining up with TRBD1. In nucleotides, the CDR3 is TGTGCCAGCAGTCCCCAGGGGGTGTTCTCCTACGAGCAGTACTTC. Its protein is CASSPQGVFSYEQYF.